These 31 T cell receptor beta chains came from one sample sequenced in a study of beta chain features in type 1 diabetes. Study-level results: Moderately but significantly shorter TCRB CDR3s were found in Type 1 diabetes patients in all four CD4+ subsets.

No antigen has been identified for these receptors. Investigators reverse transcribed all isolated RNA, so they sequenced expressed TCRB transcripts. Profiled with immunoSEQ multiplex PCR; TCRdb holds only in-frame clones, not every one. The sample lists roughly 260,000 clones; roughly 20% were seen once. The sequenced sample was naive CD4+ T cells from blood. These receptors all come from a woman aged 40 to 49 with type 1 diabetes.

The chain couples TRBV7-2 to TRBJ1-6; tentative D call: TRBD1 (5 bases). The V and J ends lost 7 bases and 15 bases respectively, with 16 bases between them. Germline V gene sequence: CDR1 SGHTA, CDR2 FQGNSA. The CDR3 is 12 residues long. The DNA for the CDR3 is TGTGCCAGCAACTCTGGGGCTGGGGTCCTCCACTTT. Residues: CASNSGAGVLHF.

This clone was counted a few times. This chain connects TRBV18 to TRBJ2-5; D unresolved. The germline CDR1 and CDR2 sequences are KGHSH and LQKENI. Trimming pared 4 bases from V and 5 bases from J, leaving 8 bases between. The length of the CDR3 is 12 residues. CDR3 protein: CASSLDGETQYF. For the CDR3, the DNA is TGTGCCAGCTCACTTGATGGCGAGACCCAGTACTTC.

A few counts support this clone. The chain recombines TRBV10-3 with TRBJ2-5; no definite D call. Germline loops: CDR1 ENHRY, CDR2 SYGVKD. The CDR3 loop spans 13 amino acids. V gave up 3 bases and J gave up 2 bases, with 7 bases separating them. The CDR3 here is CAISELGQETQYF. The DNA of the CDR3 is TGTGCCATCAGTGAACTTGGTCAAGAGACCCAGTACTTC.

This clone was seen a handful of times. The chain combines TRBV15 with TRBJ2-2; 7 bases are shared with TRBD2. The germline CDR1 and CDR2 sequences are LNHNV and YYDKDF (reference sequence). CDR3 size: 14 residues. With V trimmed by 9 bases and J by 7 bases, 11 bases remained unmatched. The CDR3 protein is CATGSLERGGELFF. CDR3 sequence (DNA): TGTGCCACGGGGAGTCTAGAGCGGGGCGGGGAGCTGTTTTTT.

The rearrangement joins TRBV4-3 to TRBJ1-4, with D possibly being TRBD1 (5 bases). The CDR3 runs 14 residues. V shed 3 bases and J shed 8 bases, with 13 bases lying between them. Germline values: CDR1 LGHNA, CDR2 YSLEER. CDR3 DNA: TGCGCCAGCAGCCACGCCAGGGTTGGGGAAAAACTGTTTTTT. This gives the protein CASSHARVGEKLFF.

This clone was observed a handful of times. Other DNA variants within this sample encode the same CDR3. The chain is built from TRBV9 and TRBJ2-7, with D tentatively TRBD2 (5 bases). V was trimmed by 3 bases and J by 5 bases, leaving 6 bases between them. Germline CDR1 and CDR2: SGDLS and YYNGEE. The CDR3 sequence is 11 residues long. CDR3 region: CASSDGDEQYF. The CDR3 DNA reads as TGTGCCAGCAGCGACGGGGACGAGCAGTACTTC.

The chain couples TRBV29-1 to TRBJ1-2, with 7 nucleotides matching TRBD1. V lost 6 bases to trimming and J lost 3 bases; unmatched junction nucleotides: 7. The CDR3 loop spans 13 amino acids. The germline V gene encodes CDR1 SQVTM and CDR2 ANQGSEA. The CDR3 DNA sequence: TGCAGCGTACGAGCCGGGACAGACTATGGCTACACCTTC. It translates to CSVRAGTDYGYTF.

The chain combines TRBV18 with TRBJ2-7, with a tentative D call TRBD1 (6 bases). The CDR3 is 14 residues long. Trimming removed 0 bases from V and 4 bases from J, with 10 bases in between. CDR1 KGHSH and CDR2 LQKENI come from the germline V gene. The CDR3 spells CASSPPKGEYEQYF. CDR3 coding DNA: TGTGCCAGCTCACCACCAAAGGGGGAATACGAGCAGTACTTC.

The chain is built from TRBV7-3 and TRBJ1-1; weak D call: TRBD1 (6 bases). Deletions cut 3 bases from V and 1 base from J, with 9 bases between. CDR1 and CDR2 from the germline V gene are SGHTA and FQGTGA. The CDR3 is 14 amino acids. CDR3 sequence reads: CASSLGAANTEAFF. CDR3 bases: TGTGCCAGCAGCTTGGGGGCTGCGAACACTGAAGCTTTCTTT.

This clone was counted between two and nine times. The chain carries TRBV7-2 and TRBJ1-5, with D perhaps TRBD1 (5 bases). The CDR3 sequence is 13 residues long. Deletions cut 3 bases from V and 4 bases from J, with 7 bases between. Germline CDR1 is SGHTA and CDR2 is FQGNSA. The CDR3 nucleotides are TGTGCCAGCAGCTTGGACATAAATCAGCCCCAGCATTTT. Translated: CASSLDINQPQHF.

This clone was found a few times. The CDR3 DNA follows: TGCAGCGTTGGTAGACTAGCGGATGAGCAGTACTTC. Translating gives CSVGRLADEQYF. This chain connects TRBV29-1 to TRBJ2-7; 9 bases agree with TRBD2. Germline loops: CDR1 SQVTM, CDR2 ANQGSEA. This CDR3 has 12 residues. The V segment lost 4 bases and the J segment 7 bases; nucleotides outside the gene matches: 5.

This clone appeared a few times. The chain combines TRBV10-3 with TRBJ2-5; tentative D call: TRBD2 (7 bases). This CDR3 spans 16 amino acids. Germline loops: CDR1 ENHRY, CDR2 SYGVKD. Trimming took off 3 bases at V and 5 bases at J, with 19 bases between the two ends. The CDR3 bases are TGTGCCATCAGTGAAGGGGGACTACCTACTCGGGAGACCCAGTACTTC. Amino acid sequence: CAISEGGLPTRETQYF.

DNA for the CDR3: TGTGCCAGCAGGGACGGGGGAACTGAAGCTTTCTTT. It is translated as CASRDGGTEAFF. This chain connects TRBV2 to TRBJ1-1, with a tentative D call TRBD1 (5 bases). The CDR3 length is 12 residues. Germline V gene lookup returns CDR1 SNHLY and CDR2 FYNNEI. The V end lost 6 bases, the J end lost 5 bases, and 10 bases lay between the germline ends.

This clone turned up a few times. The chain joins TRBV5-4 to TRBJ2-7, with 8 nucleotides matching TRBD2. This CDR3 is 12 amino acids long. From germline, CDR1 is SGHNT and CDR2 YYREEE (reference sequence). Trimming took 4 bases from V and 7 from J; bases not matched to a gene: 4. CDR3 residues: CASSPVAGEQYF. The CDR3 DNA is TGTGCCAGCAGCCCTGTAGCGGGAGAGCAGTACTTC. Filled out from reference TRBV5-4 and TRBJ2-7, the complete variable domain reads ETGVTQSPTHLIKTRGQQVTLRCSSQSGHNTVSWYQQALGQGPQFIFQYYREEENGRGNFPPRFSGLQFPNYSSELNVNALELDDSALYLCASSPVAGEQYFGPGTRLTVT.

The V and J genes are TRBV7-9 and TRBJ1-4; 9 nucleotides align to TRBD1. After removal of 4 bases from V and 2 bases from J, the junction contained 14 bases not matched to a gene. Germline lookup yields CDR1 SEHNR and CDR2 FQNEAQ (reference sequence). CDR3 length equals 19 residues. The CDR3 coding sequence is TGTGCCAGCAGCTCAAGATGGGGACAGGGAGATTCCACTAATGAAAAACTGTTTTTT. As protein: CASSSRWGQGDSTNEKLFF. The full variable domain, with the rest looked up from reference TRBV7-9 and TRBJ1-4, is DTGVSQNPRHKITKRGQNVTFRCDPISEHNRLYWYRQTLGQGPEFLTYFQNEAQLEKSRLLSDRFSAERPKGSFSTLEIQRTEQGDSAMYLCASSSRWGQGDSTNEKLFFGSGTQLSVL.

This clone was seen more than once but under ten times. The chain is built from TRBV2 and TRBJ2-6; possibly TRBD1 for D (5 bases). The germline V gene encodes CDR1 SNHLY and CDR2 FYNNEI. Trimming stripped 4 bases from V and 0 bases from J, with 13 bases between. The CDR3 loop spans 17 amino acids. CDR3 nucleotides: TGTGCCAGCAGTGGACAGTCCATTAGCTCTGGGGCCAACGTCCTGACTTTC. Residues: CASSGQSISSGANVLTF. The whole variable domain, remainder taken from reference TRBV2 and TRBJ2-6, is EPEVTQTPSHQVTQMGQEVILRCVPISNHLYFYWYRQILGQKVEFLVSFYNNEISEKSEIFDDQFSVERPDGSNFTLKIRSTKLEDSAMYFCASSGQSISSGANVLTFGAGSRLTVL.

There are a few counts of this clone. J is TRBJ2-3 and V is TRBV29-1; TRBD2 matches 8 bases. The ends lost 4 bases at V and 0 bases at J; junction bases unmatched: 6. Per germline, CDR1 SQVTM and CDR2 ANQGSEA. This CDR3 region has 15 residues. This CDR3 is CSVGYSGDSTDTQYF. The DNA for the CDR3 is TGCAGCGTTGGATATAGCGGGGACAGCACAGATACGCAGTATTTT.

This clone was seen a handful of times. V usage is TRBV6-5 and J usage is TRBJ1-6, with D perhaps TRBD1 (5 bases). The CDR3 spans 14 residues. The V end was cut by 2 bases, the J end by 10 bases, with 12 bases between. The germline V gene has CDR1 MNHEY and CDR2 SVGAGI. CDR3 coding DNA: TGTGCCAGCAGTTACGAGACAGAGGTATCACCCCTCCACTTT. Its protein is CASSYETEVSPLHF.

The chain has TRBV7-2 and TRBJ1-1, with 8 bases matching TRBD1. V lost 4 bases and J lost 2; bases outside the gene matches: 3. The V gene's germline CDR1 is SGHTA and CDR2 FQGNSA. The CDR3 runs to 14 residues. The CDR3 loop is CASSSAGGNTEAFF. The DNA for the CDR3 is TGTGCCAGCAGCTCGGCAGGGGGCAACACTGAAGCTTTCTTT.

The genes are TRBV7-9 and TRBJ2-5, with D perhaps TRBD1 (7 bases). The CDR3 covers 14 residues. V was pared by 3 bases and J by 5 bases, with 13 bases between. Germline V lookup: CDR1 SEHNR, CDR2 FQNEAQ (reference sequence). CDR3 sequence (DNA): TGTGCCAGCAGCTTCTCAGGGGGGTATGAGACCCAGTACTTC. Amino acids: CASSFSGGYETQYF.

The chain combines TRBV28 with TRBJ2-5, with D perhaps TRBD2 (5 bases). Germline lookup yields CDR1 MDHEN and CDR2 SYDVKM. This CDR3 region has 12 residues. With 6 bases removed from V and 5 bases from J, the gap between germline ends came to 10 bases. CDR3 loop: CASRRRRETQYF. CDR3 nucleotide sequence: TGTGCCAGCAGACGGAGGCGGGAGACCCAGTACTTC.

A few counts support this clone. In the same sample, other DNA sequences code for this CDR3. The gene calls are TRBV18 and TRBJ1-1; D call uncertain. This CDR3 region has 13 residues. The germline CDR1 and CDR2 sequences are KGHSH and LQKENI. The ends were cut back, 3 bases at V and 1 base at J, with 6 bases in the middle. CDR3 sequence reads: CASSPRQNTEAFF. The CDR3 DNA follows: TGTGCCAGCTCACCCAGACAGAACACTGAAGCTTTCTTT.

CDR3 loop: CSVPRGGYNYGYTF. The CDR3 DNA reads as TGCAGCGTTCCTCGAGGGGGTTATAACTATGGCTACACCTTC. This sequence joins TRBV29-1 and TRBJ1-2; tentative D call: TRBD1 (6 bases). V was shortened by 5 bases and J by 1 base, with 14 bases between the two germline ends. There are 14 residues in the CDR3. CDR1 is SQVTM, CDR2 ANQGSEA, per germline.

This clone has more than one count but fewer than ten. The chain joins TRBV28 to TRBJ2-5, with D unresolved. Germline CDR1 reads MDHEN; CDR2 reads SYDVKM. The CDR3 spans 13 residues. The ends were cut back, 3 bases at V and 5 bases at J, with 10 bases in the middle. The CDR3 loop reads CASSFEARETQYF. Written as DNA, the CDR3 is TGTGCCAGCAGTTTCGAGGCCCGCGAGACCCAGTACTTC. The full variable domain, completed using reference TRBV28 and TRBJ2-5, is DVKVTQSSRYLVKRTGEKVFLECVQDMDHENMFWYRQDPGLGLRLIYFSYDVKMKEKGDIPEGYSVSREKKERFSLILESASTNQTSMYLCASSFEARETQYFGPGTRLLVL.

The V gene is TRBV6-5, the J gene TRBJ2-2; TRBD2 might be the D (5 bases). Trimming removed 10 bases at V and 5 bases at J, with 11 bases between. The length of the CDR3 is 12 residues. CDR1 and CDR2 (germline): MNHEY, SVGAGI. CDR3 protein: CATLRGTGELFF. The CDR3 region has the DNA TGTGCCACCCTCCGGGGAACCGGGGAGCTGTTTTTT.

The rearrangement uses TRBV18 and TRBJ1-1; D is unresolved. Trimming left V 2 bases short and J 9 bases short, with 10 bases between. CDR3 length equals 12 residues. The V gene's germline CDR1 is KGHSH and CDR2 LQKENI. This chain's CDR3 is CASSPRTEKAFF. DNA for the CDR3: TGTGCCAGCTCACCAAGAACAGAGAAAGCTTTCTTT.

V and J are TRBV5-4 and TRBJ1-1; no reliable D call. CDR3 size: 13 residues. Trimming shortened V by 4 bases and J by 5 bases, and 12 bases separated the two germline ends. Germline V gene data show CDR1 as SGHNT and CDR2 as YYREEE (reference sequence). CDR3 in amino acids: CASSNVERTEAFF. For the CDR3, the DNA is TGTGCCAGCAGCAACGTGGAGAGAACTGAAGCTTTCTTT.

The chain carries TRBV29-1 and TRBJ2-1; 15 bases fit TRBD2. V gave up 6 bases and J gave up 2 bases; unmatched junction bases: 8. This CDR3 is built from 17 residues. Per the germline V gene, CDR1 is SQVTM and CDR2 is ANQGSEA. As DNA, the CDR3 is TGCAGCGTACGGACTAGCGGGAGGGTTGCGGCCTACAATGAGCAGTTCTTC. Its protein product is CSVRTSGRVAAYNEQFF.

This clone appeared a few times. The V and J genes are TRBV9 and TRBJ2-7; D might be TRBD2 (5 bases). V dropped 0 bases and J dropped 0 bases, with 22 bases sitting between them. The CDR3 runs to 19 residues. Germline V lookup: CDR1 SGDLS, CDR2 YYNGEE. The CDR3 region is CASSVATGSGDSISYEQYF. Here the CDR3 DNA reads TGTGCCAGCAGCGTAGCTACTGGGAGCGGAGATTCGATCTCCTACGAGCAGTACTTC.

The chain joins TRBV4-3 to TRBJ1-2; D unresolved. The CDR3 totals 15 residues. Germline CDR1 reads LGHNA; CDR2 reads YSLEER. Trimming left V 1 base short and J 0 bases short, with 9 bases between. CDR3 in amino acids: CASSQVAGANYGYTF. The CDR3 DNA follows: TGCGCCAGCAGCCAAGTTGCGGGCGCTAACTATGGCTACACCTTC.

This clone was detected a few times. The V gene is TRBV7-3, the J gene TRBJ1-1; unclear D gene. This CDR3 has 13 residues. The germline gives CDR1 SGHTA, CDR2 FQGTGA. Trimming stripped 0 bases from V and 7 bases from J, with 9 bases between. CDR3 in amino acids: CASSLTGGHEAFF. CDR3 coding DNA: TGTGCCAGCAGCTTAACGGGAGGCCATGAAGCTTTCTTT.